This record looks at one T cell receptor beta chain sequence and its context. The target antigen is unknown. These data originate in a study of T cell responses to AZD1222 COVID-19 vaccine. Study background: Pooling covered second doses at about 4 or about 12 weeks.

General study results and limits: Seropositive at baseline were only a handful of AZD1222 recipients. White British donors predominated, females outnumbered males, and clonal diversity was possibly underestimated. Spike-wide coverage was observed for vaccine-associated CD4 TCRs, with dominant responses at 160-218 and 743-854.

TCRdb keeps only in-frame clones here, not all; method: immunoSEQ multiplex PCR. The sample has over 100,000 clones; under 90% are singletons. Germline V CDR1 and CDR2: SQVTM, ANQGSEA. The germline V and J ends were trimmed by 5 bases and 1 base, with 8 bases remaining between them. This CDR3 has 12 amino acids. J is TRBJ1-1 and V is TRBV29-1; maybe TRBD1 (6 bases). The sample here was peripheral blood, taken on day 0 of AZD1222 vaccination. The TCR originated in an adult in good health. CDR3 nucleotide sequence: TGCAGCGTTAGACAGGCGAACACTGAAGCTTTCTTT. As protein: CSVRQANTEAFF.